This paragraph reports one T cell receptor beta chain. The antigen is unknown. TCRdb's copy holds only in-frame clones and misses some; the assay was immunoSEQ multiplex PCR. Of 75,000 to 95,000 clones in the sample, 90% are singletons; the top ten hold 4.2%. The trim removed 5 bases at V and 5 bases at J, leaving 11 bases unmatched. Germline V lookup: CDR1 MNHEY, CDR2 SVGAGI. This CDR3 spans 15 amino acids. This sample was included in a study of T cell responses to AZD1222 COVID-19 vaccine. The study's findings and limits: The sample set comprised mostly white British donors with more females, and clonal diversity was possibly underestimated. The breadth and depth of Spike-specific TCRs increased once two AZD1222 doses had been given. Among those given AZD1222, only 5 to 7 were seropositive at baseline.

The rearrangement joins TRBV6-5 to TRBJ1-2; 7 bases fit TRBD1. This receptor was obtained from an adult in good health. The source was peripheral blood, collected on day 0 of AZD1222 vaccination. CDR3 nucleotide sequence: TGTGCCAGCAGTCGTCTCCGGGACAGCGTTTATGGCTACACCTTC. Amino acid sequence: CASSRLRDSVYGYTF.